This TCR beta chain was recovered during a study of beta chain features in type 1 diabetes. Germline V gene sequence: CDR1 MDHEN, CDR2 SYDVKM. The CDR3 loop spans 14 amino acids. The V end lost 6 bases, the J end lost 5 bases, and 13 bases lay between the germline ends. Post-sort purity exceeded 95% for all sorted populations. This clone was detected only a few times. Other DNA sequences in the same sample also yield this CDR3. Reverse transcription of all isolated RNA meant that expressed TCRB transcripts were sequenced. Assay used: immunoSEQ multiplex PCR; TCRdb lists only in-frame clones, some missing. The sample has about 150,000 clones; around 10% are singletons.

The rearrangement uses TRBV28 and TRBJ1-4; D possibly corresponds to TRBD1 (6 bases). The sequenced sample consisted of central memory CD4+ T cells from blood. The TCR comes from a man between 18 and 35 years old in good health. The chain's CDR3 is CASSSRGGNEKLFF. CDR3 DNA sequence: TGTGCCAGCAGCAGCAGGGGAGGGAATGAAAAACTGTTTTTT.